One and the same sample provided the 23 T cell receptor beta chains below, sequenced in a study of vaccination and CD4 T cells after COVID-19. What these receptors recognize is not known. As for treatment: approximately nine-day PBMC culture with coronavirus spike peptide pools or control peptides (ViraFEST assay). Researchers used the Oncomine TCR Beta short-read assay to sequence DNA from cultured CD4+ T cells. MiXCR, applied by TCRdb to the PCR reads, yields one record per CDR3 protein. The sample yields 15,000 to 20,000 distinct CDR3 sequences, under 30% seen once. The source material was cultured CD4+ T cells from blood. The receptors were sampled from a human donor with COVID-19.

The chain recombines TRBV3-1 with TRBJ2-5; TRBD2 aligns across 10 bases. This CDR3 spans 17 amino acids. J gave up 2 bases and V 4 bases, and 10 bases lay outside the gene matches. CDR1 and CDR2 (germline): LGHDT, YNNKEL (reference sequence). CDR3: CASSLVFTSGVQETQYF. In nucleotides, the CDR3 is TGTGCCAGCAGCCTCGTATTTACTAGCGGGGTTCAAGAGACCCAGTACTTC.

This clonotype was seen just once. The chain is built from TRBV18 and TRBJ2-2; D unclear. The CDR3 is 16 residues long. Germline V CDR1 and CDR2: KGHSH, LQKENI. With 4 bases removed from V and 0 bases from J, the gap between germline ends came to 12 bases. This CDR3 reads CASSLLHDPNTGELFF. The CDR3 nucleotides are TGTGCCAGCTCACTCCTTCACGACCCGAACACCGGGGAGCTGTTTTTT.

In this sample, this clonotype turned up a few times. The chain links TRBV7-9 to TRBJ2-3; D unclear. Germline V gene data show CDR1 as SEHNR and CDR2 as FQNEAQ (reference sequence). The CDR3 extends over 11 amino acids. V was shortened by 7 bases and J by 6 bases, with 8 bases between the two germline ends. The CDR3 region is CASTHGDTQYF. The DNA of the CDR3 is TGTGCCAGCACCCACGGTGATACGCAGTATTTT.

V gene TRBV10-2 combines with J gene TRBJ1-5; no clear D gene. V was cut by 3 bases and J by 3 bases, with 6 bases left in between. The CDR3 is made up of 13 amino acids. Germline-derived CDR1 and CDR2 are WSHSY and SAAADI. The CDR3, as DNA: TGCGCCAGCAGTGACGGGTACAATCAGCCCCAGCATTTT. Translating it yields CASSDGYNQPQHF.

The chain is built from TRBV6-1 and TRBJ2-1; 11 nucleotides align to TRBD1. This CDR3 is built from 16 residues. CDR1 and CDR2 from the germline V gene are MNHNS and SASEGT. V was pared by 4 bases and J by 7 bases, with 9 bases of the junction left unmatched. Here the CDR3 reads CASSARGQGALNEQFF. CDR3 DNA sequence: TGTGCCAGCAGTGCCCGAGGACAGGGGGCCCTTAATGAGCAGTTCTTC.

This chain connects TRBV6-2 or TRBV6-3 to TRBJ2-7; TRBD2 matches at 9 bases. The germline CDR1 and CDR2 sequences are MNHEY and SVGEGT. J lost 6 bases, V lost 6 bases, and 12 bases had no gene match. This CDR3 is 15 amino acids long. The CDR3 region has the DNA TGTGCCAGCAGACACCTAGCGGGGACCCCCGGCGAGCAGTACTTC. Residues: CASRHLAGTPGEQYF.

The chain couples TRBV30 to TRBJ2-7; a weak D match, TRBD2 (7 bases). Trimming shortened V by 2 bases and J by 4 bases, and 12 bases separated the two germline ends. Looked up from germline, CDR1 is GTSNPN and CDR2 is SVGIG (reference sequence). The CDR3 spans 13 residues. The CDR3 coding sequence is TGTGCCTGGAGTTCCGGGGGGCTATACGAGCAGTACTTC. This codes for CAWSSGGLYEQYF.

This clonotype has just a few counts. This chain uses TRBV10-3 with TRBJ2-7, with D uncertain. The CDR3 has 11 residues. Germline CDR1 ENHRY, CDR2 SYGVKD. The ends were cut back, 5 bases at V and 5 bases at J, with 7 bases in the middle. CDR3 residues: CAISPRDEQYF. In DNA form, the CDR3 reads TGTGCCATCAGTCCAAGGGACGAGCAGTACTTC.

This clonotype was detected a few times. This chain uses TRBV5-1 with TRBJ2-1; TRBD2 agrees at 8 bases. The CDR3 consists of 16 residues. Germline assignment: CDR1 SGHRS and CDR2 YFSETQ. V was clipped by 3 bases and J by 0 bases; unmatched bases: 5. CDR3 in DNA: TGCGCCAGCAGCTCCCGTAGCGGGGACTCCTACAATGAGCAGTTCTTC. This gives the protein CASSSRSGDSYNEQFF.

CDR3 loop: CARGSIGHPQMNTEAFF. CDR3 sequence (DNA): TGTGCCAGGGGTTCAATAGGACATCCACAGATGAACACTGAAGCTTTCTTT. The chain couples TRBV27 to TRBJ1-1, with D possibly being TRBD1 (5 bases). The V and J ends lost 9 bases and 0 bases respectively, with 23 bases between them. Germline V gene lookup returns CDR1 MNHEY and CDR2 SMNVEV (reference sequence). The CDR3 contains 17 residues.

The V and J genes are TRBV11-3 and TRBJ2-1, with TRBD2 matching over 7 bases. CDR3 length: 17 residues. The germline V gene has CDR1 SGHNT and CDR2 YENEEA. The ends lost 1 base at V and 3 bases at J; junction bases unmatched: 9. The CDR3 bases are TGTGCCAGCAGCTTAGGGGTGGTTGGCGGGGGCTACAATGAGCAGTTCTTC. It yields the protein CASSLGVVGGGYNEQFF.

This clonotype is labeled as medium-sized. This rearrangement joins TRBV10-3 to TRBJ1-6; weak D call: TRBD1 (6 bases). Germline values: CDR1 ENHRY, CDR2 SYGVKD. The V and J ends lost 6 bases and 3 bases respectively, with 12 bases between them. The CDR3 is 15 amino acids. The CDR3 coding sequence is TGTGCCATCAGGGGGGACACCTACTATAATTCACCCCTCCACTTT. This codes for CAIRGDTYYNSPLHF.

This clonotype was found a few times. The chain combines TRBV7-9 with TRBJ1-4; D gene unclear. The CDR3 loop spans 14 amino acids. CDR1 is SEHNR, CDR2 FQNEAQ, per germline (reference sequence). Trimming pared 5 bases from V and 7 bases from J, leaving 14 bases between. CDR3 DNA sequence: TGTGCCAGCAGCCCCGCCTCAACGGGTGAAAAACTGTTTTTT. It translates to CASSPASTGEKLFF.

The rearrangement links TRBV7-2 to TRBJ1-5; 7 positions match TRBD1. The CDR3 is 14 residues long. Germline CDR1 is SGHTA and CDR2 is FQGNSA. The trim removed 4 bases at V and 6 bases at J, leaving 6 bases unmatched. CDR3: CASSSRQGSQPQHF. The CDR3 coding sequence is TGTGCCAGCAGCTCACGACAGGGCTCTCAGCCCCAGCATTTT.

The chain recombines TRBV4-1 with TRBJ1-4; tentatively, D is TRBD1 (6 bases). V was shortened by 7 bases and J by 4 bases, with 10 bases between the two germline ends. Looked up from germline, CDR1 is MGHRA and CDR2 is YSYEKL. CDR3 size: 13 residues. CDR3 region: CASNGQINEKLFF. For the CDR3, the DNA is TGCGCCAGCAACGGACAGATTAATGAAAAACTGTTTTTT.

J is TRBJ1-6 and V is TRBV6-4; D may be TRBD1 (5 bases). The CDR3 is made up of 13 amino acids. V was clipped by 6 bases and J by 8 bases, with 11 bases between them. CDR1 and CDR2 (germline): MRHNA, SNTAGT. CDR3 nucleotides: TGTGCCAGCAGCGGAGAGACAGATTCACCCCTCCACTTT. Amino acid sequence: CASSGETDSPLHF.

This clonotype was seen only a few times. CDR3 residues: CASSPEKRTEAFF. The DNA for the CDR3 is TGTGCCAGCAGCCCCGAAAAAAGAACTGAAGCTTTCTTT. The V and J genes are TRBV7-3 and TRBJ1-1, with D hard to call. Trimming took off 5 bases at V and 5 bases at J, with 12 bases between the two ends. CDR1 and CDR2 (germline): SGHTA, FQGTGA. The CDR3 consists of 13 residues.

The V gene is TRBV20-1, the J gene TRBJ1-5; no clear D. This CDR3 region has 13 residues. CDR1 DFQATT and CDR2 SNEGSKA come from the germline V gene (reference sequence). CDR3 loop: CGGMDPVNQPQHF. The CDR3 bases are TGCGGCGGAATGGACCCCGTCAATCAGCCCCAGCATTTT.

This clonotype is classed as medium-sized. The chain links TRBV21-1 to TRBJ1-2. TRBV21-1 is an annotated pseudogene. The CDR3 has 14 amino acids. CDR3 in amino acids: CASGGGPMFYGYTF. The CDR3 coding sequence is TGTGCCAGCGGGGGTGGGCCCATGTTCTATGGCTACACCTTC.

A few counts support this clonotype. The chain couples TRBV6-5 to TRBJ2-7; D is uncertain. Trimming took 2 bases from V and 4 from J, leaving 3 bases between them. The germline CDR1 and CDR2 sequences are MNHEY and SVGAGI. The CDR3 runs 11 residues. CDR3 bases: TGTGCCAGCAGTTACAAATACGAGCAGTACTTC. Encoded protein: CASSYKYEQYF.

V usage is TRBV20-1 and J usage is TRBJ2-1, with 9 nucleotides matching TRBD2. The J segment lost 6 bases and the V segment lost 0 bases, leaving 12 bases of the junction unmatched. The length of the CDR3 is 17 residues. The V gene's germline CDR1 is DFQATT and CDR2 SNEGSKA (reference sequence). The CDR3 reads CSARDFGRIAGVNEQFF. In DNA, the CDR3 is TGCAGTGCTAGAGATTTCGGCCGAATAGCGGGGGTCAATGAGCAGTTCTTC.

V gene TRBV11-3 combines with J gene TRBJ2-1; 12 bases are a match to TRBD2. There are 14 residues in the CDR3. CDR1 and CDR2 (germline): SGHNT, YENEEA. The junction had 4 bases not matched to a gene; V was cut back by 5 bases and J by 8 bases. This CDR3 reads CASSPSGGADEQFF. DNA of the CDR3: TGTGCCAGCAGCCCTAGCGGGGGGGCCGATGAGCAGTTCTTC.

The J gene is TRBJ1-2, the V gene TRBV5-1; 8 nucleotides agree with TRBD1. J lost 4 bases, V lost 4 bases, and 6 bases had no gene match. Germline loops: CDR1 SGHRS, CDR2 YFSETQ. The CDR3 has 14 residues. DNA of the CDR3: TGCGCCAGCAGCCCCGAGACAGGGGCCTATGGCTACACCTTC. Translated, it gives CASSPETGAYGYTF.